This T cell receptor (beta chain) originates from a study of T cell responses to AZD1222 COVID-19 vaccine (dated by TCRdb to the early 2020s). Broadly, across the study: A total of approximately 240 trial participants underwent TCR sequencing, of whom 200 to 220 had received two doses of AZD1222 and about 25 had received two doses of the MenACWY control vaccine. Trial participants were enrolled by age into subgroups of 18-55, 56-69 and 70-plus years, and around 150, 28 and 57 TCR-sequenced participants, respectively, were included in these subgroups. Beyond this particular receptor, the publication reports: Only five to seven AZD1222 recipients were SARS-CoV-2 seropositive at baseline, limiting conclusions about previously exposed vaccinees. After two AZD1222 doses, spike-specific TCR breadth and depth were significantly higher than at day 0 and than in MenACWY recipients. Reportedly, almost half of the unique spike-specific TCRs recognized epitopes lying outside the regions that are mutated in the B.1.351 and B.1.1.7 variants. Because no day 14 peak-response samples were available, the repertoires could be characterized only after the peak T cell response. In the small 56-69-year group, the increase in depth fell short of significance, most likely because of low power. Participants were mostly white British and included more females than males, and it was suggested by the authors that clonal diversity may have been underestimated. The whole spike protein was spanned by vaccine-associated CD4 TCRs, and dominant responses were seen in regions 160-218 and 743-854.

With respect to this clone: Its antigen has not been determined. No base-level quality is on record; no much larger clone is a single base apart.

What the time point label conveys for this sample: about 28 days (+/-7) after the second vaccine dose. The sample's treatment or condition label, decoded: meningococcal conjugate vaccine given as trial control. Vaccinee samples came from UK trials COV001 and COV002, including a single-blind randomized controlled phase 2/3 trial of AZD1222 (ChAdOx1 nCoV-19) in healthy adults. For TCRbeta chain sequencing, PBMC samples were collected from trial participants at day 0 and at day 28 after the second dose. V sheds 6 bases and J sheds 9 bases, leaving 14 bases between their ends. Its CDR3 holds 13 amino acids, cysteine through phenylalanine. Here the CDR3 DNA is all that survives: 39 bases in frame from base 1. CDR1 and CDR2, per the germline V gene, are SNHLY and FYNNEI. The CDR3 regions of human TCRbeta chains were subjected to immunosequencing. From the authors' description of their analysis: TCRs in the repertoires were matched against a reference library of SARS-CoV-2-specific TCRs that had been generated with the MIRA antigen-specificity platform. Breadth was defined as the fraction of unique TCRs that were SARS-CoV-2-associated, and depth was defined as the fraction of total T cells that were SARS-CoV-2-associated. Using the MIRA data, each spike-specific TCR was assigned both to the spike region to which the TCR was reactive and to a CD4 or CD8 class. Log10-transformed breadth and depth values were compared by one-way ANOVA with Sidak's multiple comparisons tests. TCRdb took this table from immuneACCESS and kept in-frame rearrangements with V and J called. Such tables lack part of the clones; where checked against another copy, unresolved V genes explain under half of the gap, and the rest is unexplained. The V and J calls and the clone size are those of that table, but D and trimming were determined from the DNA. For this sample the table gives approximately 180,000 clones, of which 75% to 90% were detected only once. More than 4% of the sample rests with the top ten.

This receptor was taken from an adult who received the MenACWY meningococcal vaccine as a control. Sequencing was performed on peripheral blood, taken 28 days after the second dose of the MenACWY control vaccine. The chain is assembled from TRBV2 and TRBJ2-2, with the identity of the D gene unclear. The base sequence is TGTGCCAGCAGCCACCAGGTCCCCTGGGAGCTGTTTTTT. It encodes CASSHQVPWELFF.